This TCR beta chain is drawn from a study of T cells in tuberculosis. Turning to the study itself: The T cells targeted glucose monomycolate, a mycobacterial lipid, via CD1B.

A note on this clone: Its antigen is unidentified.

TCRdb keeps only in-frame clones here, not all; method: immunoSEQ multiplex PCR. The sample shows about 5,500 clones, approximately 97% of them seen only once. The sample's time point: new active TB diagnosis, blood taken before or within 7 days of starting treatment. Active tuberculosis patients were new diagnoses, HIV-seronegative, South African, and aged 18 years or older. The CDR3 consists of 14 residues. The germline V gene encodes CDR1 SEHNR and CDR2 FQNEAQ (reference sequence). V was clipped by 5 bases and J by 5 bases; unmatched bases: 2. Study outcomes and limitations: The TCR-beta difference was not significant; alpha differences partly reflected length. Samples were chosen by availability of cryopreserved specimens.

Sequenced here: PBMCs, sampled at tuberculosis diagnosis. The TCR sequence derives from an adult with tuberculosis. The gene calls are TRBV7-9 and TRBJ2-1; TRBD2 aligns across 11 bases. CDR3 loop: CASSLTSGNNEQFF. As DNA, the CDR3 is TGTGCCAGCAGCCTGACTAGCGGGAACAATGAGCAGTTCTTC.